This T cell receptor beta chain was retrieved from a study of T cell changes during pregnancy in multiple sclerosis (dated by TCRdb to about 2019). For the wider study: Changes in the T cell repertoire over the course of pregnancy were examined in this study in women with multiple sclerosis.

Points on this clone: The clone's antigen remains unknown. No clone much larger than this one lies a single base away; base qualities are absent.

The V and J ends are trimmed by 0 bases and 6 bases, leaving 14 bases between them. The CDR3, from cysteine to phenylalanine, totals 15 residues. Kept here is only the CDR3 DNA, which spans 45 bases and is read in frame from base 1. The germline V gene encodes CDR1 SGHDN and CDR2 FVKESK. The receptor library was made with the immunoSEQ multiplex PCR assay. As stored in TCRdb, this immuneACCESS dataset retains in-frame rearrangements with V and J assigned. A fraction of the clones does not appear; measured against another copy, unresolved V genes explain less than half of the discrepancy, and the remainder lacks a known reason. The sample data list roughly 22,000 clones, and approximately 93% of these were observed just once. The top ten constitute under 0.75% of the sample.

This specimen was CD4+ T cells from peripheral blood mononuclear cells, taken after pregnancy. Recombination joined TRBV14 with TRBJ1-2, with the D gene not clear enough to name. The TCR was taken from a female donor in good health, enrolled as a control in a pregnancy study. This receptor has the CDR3 CASSQDLLATNGYTF. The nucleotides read TGTGCCAGCAGCCAAGATCTTTTGGCAACGAATGGCTACACCTTC.